These 2 T cell receptor beta chains originate from one sample sequenced in a study of OX40 agonist ivuxolimab in advanced cancers. Sequencing was performed with immunoSEQ multiplex PCR; in TCRdb, only in-frame clones are kept and a portion is missing. The sample contains about 52,000 clones, 88% of which appear only once. This specimen was CD4+ or CD8+ T cells sorted from blood, taken in a trial of the OX40 agonist ivuxolimab. These receptors were obtained from an adult with an advanced solid tumor such as melanoma, head and neck, liver or kidney cancer.

V and J are TRBV7-9 and TRBJ1-2; 11 bases map to TRBD1. Germline CDR1 and CDR2: SEHNR and FQNEAQ (reference sequence). V lost 5 bases, J lost 6 bases, and 8 bases stayed unmatched. The CDR3 covers 15 residues. CDR3 loop: CASSKGDRGKDGYTF. The CDR3, as DNA: TGTGCCAGCAGCAAAGGGGACAGGGGGAAGGATGGCTACACCTTC.

This clone occurred once. V and J are TRBV4-2 and TRBJ2-2, with TRBD2 matching over 7 bases. This CDR3 contains 16 residues. With V trimmed by 6 bases and J by 3 bases, 10 bases remained unmatched. Germline V lookup: CDR1 LGHNA, CDR2 YNFKEQ. CDR3 loop: CASSNAGEGDTGELFF. In nucleotides, the CDR3 is TGTGCCAGCAGTAACGCGGGGGAAGGGGACACCGGGGAGCTGTTTTTT.